This paragraph reports one T cell receptor beta chain. This sample is part of a study of human T cells and chemical hapten exposure. TCRdb fed the RACE reads into MiXCR, producing one record per CDR3 protein. Of roughly 100,000 distinct CDR3 sequences listed, less than 45% are singletons. Documented time point: patch test 3, about 24 weeks after DPC sensitization. Indicated treatment: therapeutic diphenylcyclopropenone sensitization with weekly scalp DPC. V was shortened by 7 bases and J by 0 bases, with 15 bases between the two germline ends. CDR3 size: 15 residues. Germline V gene lookup returns CDR1 MNHEY and CDR2 SVGAGI.

This rearrangement joins TRBV6-5 to TRBJ1-1; maybe TRBD1 (5 bases). The sequence was obtained from a man in his forties with alopecia areata. Some clones in this sample may be carry-over from other donors' samples. Specimen: whole blood, collected in connection with sensitization to the hapten diphenylcyclopropenone (DPC). The CDR3, as DNA: TGTGCCAGCACCCAGTCAGGGATACTGAACACTGAAGCTTTCTTT. Amino acids: CASTQSGILNTEAFF.